This TCR beta chain appears in the sequencing data of a study of regulatory T cells in long-lasting Graves disease. Study as a whole: Duration of antithyroid drug therapy among newly diagnosed Graves' patients was under 3 months.

In its sample, this clonotype was seen many times. Construction of TCR beta libraries relied on iRepertoire HTBI primers and on Arm-PCR targeting CDR3 regions. In TCRdb, the multiplex PCR reads were re-called with MiXCR into one record per CDR3 protein. The sample shows about 430,000 distinct CDR3 sequences, about 15% of them seen only once. Described time point: newly diagnosed GD, antithyroid drugs for less than 3 months. There was RNA extracted from PBMCs, and the TCR library was made from it. J gave up 0 bases and V 4 bases, and 6 bases lay outside the gene matches. Germline assignment: CDR1 LGHDT and CDR2 YNNKEL (reference sequence). The CDR3 is 17 residues long. These sequences were also reported in another study, on T cells in Graves' hyperthyroidism and ophthalmopathy. In that study: Uncontrolled infection, other autoimmune disease, pregnancy or lactation barred patients from enrollment. The study based diagnoses on clinical symptoms, serum thyroxine and TRAb, thyroid ultrasound and orbital computed tomography.

V and J are TRBV3-1 and TRBJ2-7, with 13 bases lining up with TRBD2. The TCR sequence derives from a woman aged 40 to 50 with Graves disease. The sequencing here drew on peripheral blood mononuclear cells (PBMCs), taken at new diagnosis, from a patient treated with antithyroid drugs. CDR3: CASSPGTSGARSYEQYF. CDR3 sequence (DNA): TGTGCCAGCAGCCCCGGGACTAGCGGGGCGCGCTCCTACGAGCAGTACTTC.